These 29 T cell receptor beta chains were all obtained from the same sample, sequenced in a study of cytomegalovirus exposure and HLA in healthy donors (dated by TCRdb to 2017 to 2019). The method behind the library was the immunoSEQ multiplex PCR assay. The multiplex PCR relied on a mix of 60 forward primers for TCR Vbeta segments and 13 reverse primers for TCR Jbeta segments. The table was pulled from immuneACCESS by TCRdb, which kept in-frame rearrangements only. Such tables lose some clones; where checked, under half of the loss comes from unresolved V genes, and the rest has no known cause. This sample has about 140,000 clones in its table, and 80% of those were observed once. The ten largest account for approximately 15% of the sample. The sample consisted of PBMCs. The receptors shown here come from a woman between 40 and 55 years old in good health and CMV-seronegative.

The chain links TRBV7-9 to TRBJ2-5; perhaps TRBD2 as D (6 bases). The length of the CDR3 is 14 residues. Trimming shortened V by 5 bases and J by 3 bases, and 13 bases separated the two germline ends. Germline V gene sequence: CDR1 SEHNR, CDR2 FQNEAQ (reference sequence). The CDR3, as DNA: TGTGCCAGCAGCCCACCAAGACTAGAAGAGACCCAGTACTTC. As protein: CASSPPRLEETQYF.

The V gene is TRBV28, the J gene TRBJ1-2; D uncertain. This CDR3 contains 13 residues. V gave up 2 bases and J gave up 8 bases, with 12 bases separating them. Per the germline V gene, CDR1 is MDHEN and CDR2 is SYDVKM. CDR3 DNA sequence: TGTGCCAGCAGTTTAGTCTCTACGTACGGCTACACCTTC. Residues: CASSLVSTYGYTF.

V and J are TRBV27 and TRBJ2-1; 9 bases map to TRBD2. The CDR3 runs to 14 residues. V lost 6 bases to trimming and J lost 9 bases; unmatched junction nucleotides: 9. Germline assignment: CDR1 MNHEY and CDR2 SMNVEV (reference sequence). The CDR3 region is CASSSKAGGVEQFF. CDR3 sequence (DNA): TGTGCCAGCAGCTCCAAGGCGGGAGGGGTTGAGCAGTTCTTC.

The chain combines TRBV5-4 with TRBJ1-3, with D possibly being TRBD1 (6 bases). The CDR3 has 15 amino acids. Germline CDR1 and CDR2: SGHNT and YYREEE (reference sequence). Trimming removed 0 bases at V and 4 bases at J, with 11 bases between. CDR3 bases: TGTGCCAGCAGCTTGGGTCCAGGGGAGGGAAACACCATATATTTT. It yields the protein CASSLGPGEGNTIYF.

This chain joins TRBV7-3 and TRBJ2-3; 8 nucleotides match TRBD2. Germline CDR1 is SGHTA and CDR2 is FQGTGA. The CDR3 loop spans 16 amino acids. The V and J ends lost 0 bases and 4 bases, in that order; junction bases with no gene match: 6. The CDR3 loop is CASSLTNGGGPDTQYF. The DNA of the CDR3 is TGTGCCAGCAGCTTAACTAACGGGGGGGGGCCAGATACGCAGTATTTT.

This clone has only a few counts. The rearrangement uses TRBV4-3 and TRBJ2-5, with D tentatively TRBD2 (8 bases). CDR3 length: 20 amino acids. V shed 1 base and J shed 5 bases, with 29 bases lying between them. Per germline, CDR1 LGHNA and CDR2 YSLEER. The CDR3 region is CASSQGMQGGGGGMGETQYF. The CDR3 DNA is TGCGCCAGCAGCCAAGGAATGCAGGGGGGTGGCGGGGGGATGGGGGAGACCCAGTACTTC.

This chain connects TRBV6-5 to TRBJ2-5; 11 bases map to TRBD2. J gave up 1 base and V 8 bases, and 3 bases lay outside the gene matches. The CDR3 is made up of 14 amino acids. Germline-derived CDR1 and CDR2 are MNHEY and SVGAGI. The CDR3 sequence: CASGSGGGQETQYF. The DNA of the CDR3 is TGTGCCAGCGGTAGCGGGGGGGGCCAAGAGACCCAGTACTTC.

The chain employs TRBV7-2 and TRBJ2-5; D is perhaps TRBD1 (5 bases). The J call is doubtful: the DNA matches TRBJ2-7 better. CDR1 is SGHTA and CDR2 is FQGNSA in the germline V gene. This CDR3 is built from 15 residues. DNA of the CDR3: TGTGCCAGCAGCTTAGGGCAGGGAAGCTCCTACGAGCAGTACTTC. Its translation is CASSLGQGSSYEQYF.

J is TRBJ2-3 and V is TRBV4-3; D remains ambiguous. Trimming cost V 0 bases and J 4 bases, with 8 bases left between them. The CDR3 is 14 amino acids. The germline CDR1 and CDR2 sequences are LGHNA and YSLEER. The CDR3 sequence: CASSQELTPDTQYF. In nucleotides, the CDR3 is TGCGCCAGCAGCCAAGAGCTGACACCAGATACGCAGTATTTT.

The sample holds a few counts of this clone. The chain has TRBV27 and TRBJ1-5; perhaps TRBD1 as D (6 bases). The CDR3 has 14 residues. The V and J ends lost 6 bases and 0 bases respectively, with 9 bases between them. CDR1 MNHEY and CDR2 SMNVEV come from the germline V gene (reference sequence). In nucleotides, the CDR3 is TGTGCCAGCAGACAGGGCTTTAGCAATCAGCCCCAGCATTTT. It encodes CASRQGFSNQPQHF.

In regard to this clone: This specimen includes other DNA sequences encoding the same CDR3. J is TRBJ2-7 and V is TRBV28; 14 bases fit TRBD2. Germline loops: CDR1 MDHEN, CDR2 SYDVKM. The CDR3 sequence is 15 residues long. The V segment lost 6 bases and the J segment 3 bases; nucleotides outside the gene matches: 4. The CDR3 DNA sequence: TGTGCCAGCAGCTTCGGACTAGCGGGGGGCTACGAGCAGTACTTC. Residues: CASSFGLAGGYEQYF. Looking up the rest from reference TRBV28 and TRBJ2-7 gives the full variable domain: DVKVTQSSRYLVKRTGEKVFLECVQDMDHENMFWYRQDPGLGLRLIYFSYDVKMKEKGDIPEGYSVSREKKERFSLILESASTNQTSMYLCASSFGLAGGYEQYFGPGTRLTVT.

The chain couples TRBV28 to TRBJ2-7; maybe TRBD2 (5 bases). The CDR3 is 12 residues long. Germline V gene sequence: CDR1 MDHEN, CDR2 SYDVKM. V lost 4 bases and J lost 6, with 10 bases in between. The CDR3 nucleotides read TGTGCCAGCAGTTCGAGGGCGGGCGAGCAGTACTTC. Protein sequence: CASSSRAGEQYF.

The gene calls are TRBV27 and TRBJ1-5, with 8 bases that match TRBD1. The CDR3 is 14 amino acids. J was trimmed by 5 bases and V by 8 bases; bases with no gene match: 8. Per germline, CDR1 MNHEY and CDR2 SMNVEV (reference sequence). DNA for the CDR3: TGTGCCAGCCGCCCCGGACAGGGTCATCAGCCCCAGCATTTT. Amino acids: CASRPGQGHQPQHF.

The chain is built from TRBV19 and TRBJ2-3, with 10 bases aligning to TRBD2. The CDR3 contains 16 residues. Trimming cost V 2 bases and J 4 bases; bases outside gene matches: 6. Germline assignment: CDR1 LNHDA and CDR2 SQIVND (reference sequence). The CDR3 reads CASSIQGSGGPDTQYF. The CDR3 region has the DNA TGTGCCAGTAGTATACAAGGTAGCGGGGGGCCAGATACGCAGTATTTT.

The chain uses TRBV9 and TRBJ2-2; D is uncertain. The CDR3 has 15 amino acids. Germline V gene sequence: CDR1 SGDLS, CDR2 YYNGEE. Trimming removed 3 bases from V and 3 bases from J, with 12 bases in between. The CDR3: CASSATSLDTGELFF. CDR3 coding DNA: TGTGCCAGCAGCGCGACAAGTTTAGACACCGGGGAGCTGTTTTTT.

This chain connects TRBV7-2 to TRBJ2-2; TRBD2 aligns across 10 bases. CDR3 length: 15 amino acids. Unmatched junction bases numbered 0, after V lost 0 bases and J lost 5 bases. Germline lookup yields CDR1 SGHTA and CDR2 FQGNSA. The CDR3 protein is CASSLALAGTGELFF. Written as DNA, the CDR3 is TGTGCCAGCAGCTTAGCACTAGCGGGAACCGGGGAGCTGTTTTTT.

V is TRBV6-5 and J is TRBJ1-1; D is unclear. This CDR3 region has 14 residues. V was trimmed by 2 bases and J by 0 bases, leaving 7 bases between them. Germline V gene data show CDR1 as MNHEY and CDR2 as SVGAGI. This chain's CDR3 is CASSYRQVNTEAFF. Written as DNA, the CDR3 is TGTGCCAGCAGTTACCGCCAGGTGAACACTGAAGCTTTCTTT.

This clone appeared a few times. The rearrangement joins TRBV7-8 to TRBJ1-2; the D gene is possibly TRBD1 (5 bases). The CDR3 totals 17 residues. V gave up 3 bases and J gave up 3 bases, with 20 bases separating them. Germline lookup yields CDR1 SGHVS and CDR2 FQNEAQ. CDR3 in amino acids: CASSFVVAGGAYYGYTF. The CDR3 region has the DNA TGTGCCAGCAGCTTCGTTGTAGCTGGTGGGGCGTACTATGGCTACACCTTC.

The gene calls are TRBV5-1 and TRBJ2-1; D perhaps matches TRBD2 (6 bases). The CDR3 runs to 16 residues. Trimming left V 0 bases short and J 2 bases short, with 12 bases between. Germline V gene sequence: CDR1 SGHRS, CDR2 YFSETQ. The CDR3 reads CASSLGGRPPYNEQFF. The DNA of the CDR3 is TGCGCCAGCAGCTTGGGTGGGAGGCCCCCCTACAATGAGCAGTTCTTC. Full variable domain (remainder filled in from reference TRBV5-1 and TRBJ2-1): KAGVTQTPRYLIKTRGQQVTLSCSPISGHRSVSWYQQTPGQGLQFLFEYFSETQRNKGNFPGRFSGRQFSNSRSEMNVSTLELGDSALYLCASSLGGRPPYNEQFFGPGTRLTVL.

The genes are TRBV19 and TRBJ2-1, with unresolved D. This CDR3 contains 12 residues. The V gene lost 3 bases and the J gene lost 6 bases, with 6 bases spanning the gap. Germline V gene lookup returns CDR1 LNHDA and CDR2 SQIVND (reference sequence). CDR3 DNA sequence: TGTGCCAGTAGTATCCCCCTCAATGAGCAGTTCTTC. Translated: CASSIPLNEQFF.

The CDR3 bases are TGTGCCAGCTCCGGGGGTAATCAGCCCCAGCATTTT. Protein sequence: CASSGGNQPQHF. The chain recombines TRBV6-6 with TRBJ1-5; the D gene is possibly TRBD1 (5 bases). The CDR3 extends over 12 amino acids. Between the trimmed V and J ends, which lost 8 bases and 4 bases, there was a span of 9 bases. Germline V CDR1 and CDR2: MNHNY, SVGAGI (reference sequence).

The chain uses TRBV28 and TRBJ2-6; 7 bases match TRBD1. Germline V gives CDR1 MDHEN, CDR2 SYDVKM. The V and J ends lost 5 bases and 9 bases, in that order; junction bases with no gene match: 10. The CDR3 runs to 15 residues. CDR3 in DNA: TGTGCCAGCAGTCCCGGGACAGCAGGAGGCAACGTCCTGACTTTC. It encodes CASSPGTAGGNVLTF.

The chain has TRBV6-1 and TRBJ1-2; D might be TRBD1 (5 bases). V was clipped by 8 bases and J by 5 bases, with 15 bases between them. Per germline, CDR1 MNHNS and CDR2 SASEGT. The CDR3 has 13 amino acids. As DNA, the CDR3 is TGTGCCAGCGGAGACGCGACAGAGTATGGCTACACCTTC. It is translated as CASGDATEYGYTF.

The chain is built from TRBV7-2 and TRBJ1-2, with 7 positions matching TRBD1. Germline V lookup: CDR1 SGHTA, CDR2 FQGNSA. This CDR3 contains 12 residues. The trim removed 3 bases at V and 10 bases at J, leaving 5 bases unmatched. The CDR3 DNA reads TGTGCCAGCAGCTTGGTACAGGGGCCCTACACCTTC. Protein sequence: CASSLVQGPYTF. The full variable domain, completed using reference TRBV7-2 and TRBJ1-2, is GAGVSQSPSNKVTEKGKDVELRCDPISGHTALYWYRQSLGQGLEFLIYFQGNSAPDKSGLPSDRFSAERTGGSVSTLTIQRTQQEDSAVYLCASSLVQGPYTFGSGTRLTVV.

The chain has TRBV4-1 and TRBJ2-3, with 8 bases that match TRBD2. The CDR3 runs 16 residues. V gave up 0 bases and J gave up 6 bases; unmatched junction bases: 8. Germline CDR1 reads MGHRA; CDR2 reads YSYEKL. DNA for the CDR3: TGCGCCAGCAGCCAAGATACGGGGGGGGGTGGTGATACGCAGTATTTT. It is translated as CASSQDTGGGGDTQYF.

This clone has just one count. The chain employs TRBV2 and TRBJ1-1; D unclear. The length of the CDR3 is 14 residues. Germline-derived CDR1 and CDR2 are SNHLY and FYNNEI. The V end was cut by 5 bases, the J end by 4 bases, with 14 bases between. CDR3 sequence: CASSPTYLATEAFF. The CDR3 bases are TGTGCCAGCAGTCCCACGTACCTGGCCACTGAAGCTTTCTTT.

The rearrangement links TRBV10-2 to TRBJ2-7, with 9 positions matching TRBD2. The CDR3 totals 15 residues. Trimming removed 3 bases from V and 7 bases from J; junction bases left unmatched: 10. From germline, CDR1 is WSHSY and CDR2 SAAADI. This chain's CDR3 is CASSDRLAGRKEQYF. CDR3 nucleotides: TGCGCCAGCAGTGACAGGCTAGCGGGGAGGAAAGAGCAGTACTTC.

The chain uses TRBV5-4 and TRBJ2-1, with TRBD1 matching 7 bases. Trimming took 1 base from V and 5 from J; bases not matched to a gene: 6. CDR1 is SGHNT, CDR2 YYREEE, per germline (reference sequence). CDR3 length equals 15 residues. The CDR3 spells CASSLYRDRDNEQFF. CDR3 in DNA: TGTGCCAGCAGCTTGTACCGGGACAGAGACAATGAGCAGTTCTTC.

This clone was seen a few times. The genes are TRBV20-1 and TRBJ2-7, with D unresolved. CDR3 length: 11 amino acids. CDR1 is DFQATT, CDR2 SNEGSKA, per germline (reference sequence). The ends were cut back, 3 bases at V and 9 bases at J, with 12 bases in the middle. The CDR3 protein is CSASVPTGQYF. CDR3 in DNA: TGCAGTGCTAGCGTCCCAACGGGGCAGTACTTC.